The 5 T cell receptor beta chains below were found in one sample sequenced in a study of blood T cell repertoires in COVID-19. Here immunoSEQ multiplex PCR was the method, and the copy in TCRdb shows in-frame clones only, minus some. The repertoire holds roughly 150,000 clones, with under 85% as singletons. The specimen sequenced was peripheral blood. The origin of the receptors is a man over 45 with active or convalescent COVID-19.

The V gene is TRBV27, the J gene TRBJ1-2, with TRBD1 matching 7 bases. From germline, CDR1 is MNHEY and CDR2 SMNVEV (reference sequence). The CDR3 loop spans 13 amino acids. After removal of 3 bases from V and 6 bases from J, the junction contained 4 bases not matched to a gene. The CDR3 bases are TGTGCCAGCAGTTTCTCAGGGGGGCATGGCTACACCTTC. As protein: CASSFSGGHGYTF.

The CDR3 coding sequence is TGTGCCAGCAGTGAAAGCCGGGACAGATTTCATCAGCCCCAGCATTTT. Its translation is CASSESRDRFHQPQHF. The chain joins TRBV28 to TRBJ1-5, with 7 bases matching TRBD1. The CDR3 consists of 16 residues. The junction had 12 bases not matched to a gene; V was cut back by 5 bases and J by 5 bases. CDR1 is MDHEN and CDR2 is SYDVKM in the germline V gene.

The chain recombines TRBV9 with TRBJ1-3; no clear D. Germline V CDR1 and CDR2: SGDLS, YYNGEE. The CDR3 covers 17 residues. Trimming stripped 2 bases from V and 0 bases from J, with 15 bases between. The CDR3 protein is CASSVNSGLLSGNTIYF. The CDR3 nucleotides are TGTGCCAGCAGCGTCAACAGTGGACTCCTCTCTGGAAACACCATATATTTT. The whole variable domain, remainder taken from reference TRBV9 and TRBJ1-3, is DSGVTQTPKHLITATGQRVTLRCSPRSGDLSVYWYQQSLDQGLQFLIQYYNGEERAKGNILERFSAQQFPDLHSELNLSSLELGDSALYFCASSVNSGLLSGNTIYFGEGSWLTVV.

Details on this clone: Germline and junction disagree at one end, which may indicate a read error. This chain joins TRBV7-7 and TRBJ2-7, with 7 bases fitting TRBD1. In germline, CDR1 is SSHAT, CDR2 FNYEAQ (reference sequence). The CDR3 has 14 amino acids. The CDR3 reads CASSTRDRSYEQYF. CDR3 DNA: TGTGCTAGCAGCACGAGGGACAGATCCTACGAGCAGTACTTC.

This clone was seen only once. The chain is built from TRBV5-1 and TRBJ2-7, with 7 bases matching TRBD1. The CDR3 spans 15 residues. V trimming: 4 bases; J trimming: 3 bases; junction bases outside the gene matches: 10. Germline loops: CDR1 SGHRS, CDR2 YFSETQ. In DNA form, the CDR3 reads TGCGCCAGCAGCACGGGACAGCCTCCCCTCTACGAGCAGTACTTC. It yields the protein CASSTGQPPLYEQYF.